A single sample is the source of the 14 T cell receptor beta chains below, sequenced in a study of shared clonotypes between healthy human individuals. TCRdb's table, derived via immunoSEQ multiplex PCR, lists solely in-frame clones and lacks some. The data show roughly 650,000 clones, with around 96% seen just once and more than 0.085% held by the top ten. Cells designated naive CD8 were CD45RO-negative and were positively selected for CCR7, with terminally differentiated effector memory CD45RA+ cells excluded. Sequencing was carried out using naive CD8+ T cells sorted from blood. The receptors originated from a woman aged 25 to 45 in good health.

The CDR3 is CASSADRGDEQYF. CDR3 DNA: TGTGCCAGCAGTGCTGATAGAGGCGACGAGCAGTACTTC. V gene TRBV6-4 combines with J gene TRBJ2-7, with unresolved D. The CDR3 is 13 residues long. Trimming cost V 4 bases and J 5 bases, with 12 bases left between them. The germline V gene has CDR1 MRHNA and CDR2 SNTAGT.

The V gene is TRBV27, the J gene TRBJ2-3; tentative D call: TRBD2 (6 bases). Looked up from germline, CDR1 is MNHEY and CDR2 is SMNVEV (reference sequence). V lost 4 bases and J 5 bases, leaving 19 bases between the germline ends. The CDR3 is 16 amino acids. The CDR3 protein is CASSWRGPDPGDTQYF. As DNA, the CDR3 is TGTGCCAGCAGTTGGAGGGGCCCGGATCCAGGAGATACGCAGTATTTT.

This chain uses TRBV2 with TRBJ1-5, with D possibly being TRBD1 (5 bases). This CDR3 comprises 12 residues. V was cut by 7 bases and J by 4 bases, with 8 bases left in between. In germline, CDR1 is SNHLY, CDR2 FYNNEI. This CDR3 is CASMGGNQPQHF. The DNA of the CDR3 is TGTGCCAGCATGGGGGGAAATCAGCCCCAGCATTTT.

This clone appeared once. The DNA of the CDR3 is TGTGCCAGCAGCTCCGAAGCGGGAGGGCCCGATACGCAGTATTTT. Encoded protein: CASSSEAGGPDTQYF. This chain connects TRBV5-6 to TRBJ2-3; 10 nucleotides line up with TRBD2. Germline trimming cut 3 bases from V and 6 bases from J; bases unmatched to any gene: 7. Germline V CDR1 and CDR2: SGHDT, YYEEEE. The CDR3 runs 15 residues.

The V call is TRBV5-6, the J call TRBJ2-3, with 11 positions matching TRBD2. CDR3 length: 16 amino acids. Germline trimming cut 4 bases from V and 2 bases from J; bases unmatched to any gene: 6. Germline V gene lookup returns CDR1 SGHDT and CDR2 YYEEEE. This CDR3 is CASSPGTSGYTDTQYF. CDR3 coding DNA: TGTGCCAGCAGCCCGGGGACTAGCGGATACACAGATACGCAGTATTTT.

V and J are TRBV28 and TRBJ1-1; D gene unclear. The CDR3 runs to 11 residues. Between the trimmed V and J ends, which lost 3 bases and 8 bases, there was a span of 7 bases. Germline CDR1 reads MDHEN; CDR2 reads SYDVKM. Here the CDR3 reads CASSFAWEAFF. The CDR3 region has the DNA TGTGCCAGCAGTTTCGCGTGGGAAGCTTTCTTT.

The chain links TRBV27 to TRBJ2-1, with 10 bases aligning to TRBD2. Germline-derived CDR1 and CDR2 are MNHEY and SMNVEV (reference sequence). V was pared by 6 bases and J by 0 bases, with 8 bases of the junction left unmatched. The CDR3 has 17 amino acids. CDR3 DNA: TGTGCCAGCAGCCCACAGGGACTAGCGTTCTCCTACAATGAGCAGTTCTTC. Protein: CASSPQGLAFSYNEQFF.

This clone was counted a single time. The V gene is TRBV27, the J gene TRBJ1-1, with D tentatively TRBD1 (5 bases). The germline CDR1 and CDR2 sequences are MNHEY and SMNVEV (reference sequence). V was trimmed by 5 bases and J by 9 bases, leaving 13 bases between them. The CDR3 sequence is 12 residues long. The CDR3 loop reads CASSPGTGKAFF. CDR3 sequence (DNA): TGTGCCAGCAGTCCCGGGACGGGGAAAGCTTTCTTT.

CDR3 region: CASREGGSRNEQYF. The CDR3 coding sequence is TGTGCCAGCAGGGAGGGAGGTTCTCGGAACGAGCAGTACTTC. The chain couples TRBV6-1 to TRBJ2-7, with D maybe TRBD2 (6 bases). Germline loops: CDR1 MNHNS, CDR2 SASEGT. V was pared by 6 bases and J by 5 bases, with 17 bases between. The length of the CDR3 is 14 residues.

The chain links TRBV7-6 to TRBJ2-7; TRBD1 aligns across 9 bases. J gave up 6 bases and V 1 base, and 13 bases lay outside the gene matches. Germline V gives CDR1 SGHVS, CDR2 FNYEAQ. CDR3 length equals 17 residues. Here the CDR3 DNA reads TGTGCCAGCAGCTTAGGGACAGGGGTCCTACGTCGGGTCGAGCAGTACTTC. Protein product: CASSLGTGVLRRVEQYF.

The CDR3 spells CASTGPGTGYTEAFF. In nucleotides, the CDR3 is TGTGCCAGCACCGGACCCGGGACAGGGTACACTGAAGCTTTCTTT. The J gene is TRBJ1-1, the V gene TRBV6-1; TRBD1 agrees at 9 bases. This CDR3 has 15 residues. J lost 3 bases, V lost 7 bases, and 9 bases had no gene match. Per the germline V gene, CDR1 is MNHNS and CDR2 is SASEGT.

The chain employs TRBV2 and TRBJ2-5; TRBD2 matches at 11 bases. V lost 6 bases, J lost 3 bases, and 6 bases stayed unmatched. The CDR3 is made up of 15 amino acids. CDR1 and CDR2 (germline): SNHLY, FYNNEI. This chain's CDR3 is CASRFLAGGEETQYF. CDR3 coding DNA: TGTGCCAGCAGATTTCTAGCGGGAGGAGAAGAGACCCAGTACTTC.

The V and J genes are TRBV28 and TRBJ2-5; D not resolved. Per germline, CDR1 MDHEN and CDR2 SYDVKM. CDR3 length equals 12 residues. With 1 base removed from V and 2 bases from J, the gap between germline ends came to 2 bases. The CDR3 DNA follows: TGTGCCAGCAGTTTATTGCAAGAGACCCAGTACTTC. Its translation is CASSLLQETQYF.

CDR3 DNA sequence: TGTGCCAGCAGCGAAGACAGGGGGCCCAGCTCCTACGAGCAGTACTTC. Translated: CASSEDRGPSSYEQYF. V usage is TRBV7-9 and J usage is TRBJ2-7; 10 bases fit TRBD1. V dropped 5 bases and J dropped 0; count of bases not matched to a gene: 7. The CDR3 covers 16 residues. Germline V gene data show CDR1 as SEHNR and CDR2 as FQNEAQ (reference sequence). The full variable domain, completed using reference TRBV7-9 and TRBJ2-7, is DTGVSQNPRHKITKRGQNVTFRCDPISEHNRLYWYRQTLGQGPEFLTYFQNEAQLEKSRLLSDRFSAERPKGSFSTLEIQRTEQGDSAMYLCASSEDRGPSSYEQYFGPGTRLTVT.